These 25 T cell receptor beta chains share one sample of origin, sequenced in a study of CD8+ T cells in alopecia areata. cDNA prepared by RNA extraction and subsequent reverse transcription served as the template for sequencing. Some clones are missing from TCRdb's copy, which holds only in-frame ones; the method was immunoSEQ multiplex PCR. The top ten hold 4.5% to 6% of the sample, which has about 120,000 clones, 61% seen once. Specified treatment: oral pan-JAK inhibitor, 5-10 mg twice daily. This specimen was CD4+ T cells sorted from blood, taken at week 4, from a patient treated with tofacitinib. The source is a human donor with alopecia areata.

This clone was recorded a few times. The chain employs TRBV7-2 and TRBJ2-5, with D unclear. V lost 1 base and J lost 5, with 5 bases in between. The CDR3 has 12 amino acids. Germline CDR1 reads SGHTA; CDR2 reads FQGNSA. CDR3 nucleotides: TGTGCCAGCAGCTTAGAGATCGAGACCCAGTACTTC. This sequence encodes CASSLEIETQYF.

The chain has TRBV5-1 and TRBJ1-1, with D uncertain. This CDR3 has 15 amino acids. V gave up 4 bases and J gave up 1 base, with 14 bases separating them. Germline V CDR1 and CDR2: SGHRS, YFSETQ. CDR3 bases: TGCGCCAGCAGCCTTGGACTACGGGAGAACACTGAAGCTTTCTTT. It specifies CASSLGLRENTEAFF.

The V and J genes are TRBV4-1 and TRBJ1-5; D call uncertain. The CDR3 spans 15 residues. V lost 1 base and J 5 bases, leaving 12 bases between the germline ends. Germline V gene data show CDR1 as MGHRA and CDR2 as YSYEKL. The CDR3 DNA is TGCGCCAGCAGCCAAGGGGCTCAGACCGATCAGCCCCAGCATTTT. Amino acid sequence: CASSQGAQTDQPQHF.

This chain connects TRBV4-1 to TRBJ2-7; the match to TRBD1 covers 8 bases. After removal of 2 bases from V and 4 bases from J, the junction contained 7 bases not matched to a gene. The CDR3 covers 15 residues. The germline V gene encodes CDR1 MGHRA and CDR2 YSYEKL. The CDR3 protein is CASSQTPGQVYEQYF. The DNA of the CDR3 is TGCGCCAGCAGCCAAACCCCGGGACAGGTTTACGAGCAGTACTTC.

This clone was counted between two and nine times. The gene calls are TRBV14 and TRBJ2-6; 10 bases agree with TRBD1. Per germline, CDR1 SGHDN and CDR2 FVKESK. With V trimmed by 2 bases and J by 0 bases, 1 base remained unmatched. This CDR3 region has 17 residues. CDR3: CASSQRTGGSGANVLTF. DNA of the CDR3: TGTGCCAGCAGCCAACGGACAGGGGGCTCTGGGGCCAACGTCCTGACTTTC.

The rearrangement links TRBV29-1 to TRBJ2-5; 7 nucleotides line up with TRBD1. The CDR3 covers 14 residues. The germline CDR1 and CDR2 sequences are SQVTM and ANQGSEA. V shed 4 bases, J shed 5 bases, and the junction held 10 bases outside the gene matches. The CDR3 nucleotides read TGCAGCGTTGCCGGAGACAGGGTGGGTGAGACCCAGTACTTC. Encoded protein: CSVAGDRVGETQYF.

This clone was observed a few times. The rearrangement joins TRBV19 to TRBJ1-1; possible D gene TRBD1, 6 bases. The length of the CDR3 is 14 residues. V shed 7 bases and J shed 0 bases, with 12 bases lying between them. Germline lookup yields CDR1 LNHDA and CDR2 SQIVND (reference sequence). The CDR3 protein is CASNTGPMNTEAFF. The CDR3 bases are TGTGCCAGTAACACAGGGCCCATGAACACTGAAGCTTTCTTT.

This sequence joins TRBV7-2 and TRBJ2-7; 11 positions agree with TRBD2. V lost 6 bases and J lost 2; bases outside the gene matches: 3. CDR3 size: 14 residues. CDR1 and CDR2 from the germline V gene are SGHTA and FQGNSA. CDR3 loop: CASRTSGATYEQYF. CDR3 sequence (DNA): TGTGCCAGCAGGACTAGCGGGGCAACCTACGAGCAGTACTTC.

The rearrangement links TRBV2 to TRBJ1-1; the D is unclear. Germline V lookup: CDR1 SNHLY, CDR2 FYNNEI. V lost 1 base and J lost 10, with 13 bases in between. This CDR3 is 13 amino acids long. The DNA of the CDR3 is TGTGCCAGCAGTGAAGGGCTAGTGGATTTAGCTTTCTTT. Protein product: CASSEGLVDLAFF.

CDR3 bases: TGTGCCAGCAGCTGGACGGGCAGCACAGATACGCAGTATTTT. Encoded protein: CASSWTGSTDTQYF. The chain carries TRBV7-9 and TRBJ2-3; no clear D gene. The CDR3 is 14 residues long. CDR1 SEHNR and CDR2 FQNEAQ come from the germline V gene (reference sequence). Between the trimmed V and J ends, which lost 4 bases and 0 bases, there was a span of 8 bases.

This clone was found once. The CDR3 loop reads CASSPPQETQYF. The CDR3 region has the DNA TGTGCCAGCTCACCACCCCAAGAGACCCAGTACTTC. The V and J genes are TRBV18 and TRBJ2-5; D is unresolved. Per the germline V gene, CDR1 is KGHSH and CDR2 is LQKENI. The length of the CDR3 is 12 residues. V lost 0 bases and J lost 1, with 0 bases in between.

CDR3 sequence: CASSETGTRTQYF. CDR3 nucleotide sequence: TGTGCCAGCAGTGAGACCGGGACGCGGACCCAGTACTTC. The chain couples TRBV25-1 to TRBJ2-5; the D gene could be TRBD1 or TRBD2 (5 bases each). V lost 3 bases and J 7 bases, leaving 12 bases between the germline ends. Germline CDR1 reads MGHDK; CDR2 reads SYGVNS. The CDR3 sequence is 13 residues long.

This clone was counted once. This chain uses TRBV5-1 with TRBJ2-2; 7 bases align to TRBD2. The germline gives CDR1 SGHRS, CDR2 YFSETQ. The CDR3 extends over 16 amino acids. The V segment lost 4 bases and the J segment 5 bases; nucleotides outside the gene matches: 11. CDR3 nucleotides: TGCGCCAGCAGCACCTCCGGGACTACGGAAACCGGGGAGCTGTTTTTT. Translation: CASSTSGTTETGELFF.

The chain employs TRBV7-2 and TRBJ2-7; possibly TRBD1 for D (7 bases). The V gene lost 1 base and the J gene lost 3 bases, with 22 bases spanning the gap. Germline V gives CDR1 SGHTA, CDR2 FQGNSA. CDR3 size: 18 residues. The CDR3: CASSLGTGGRRELYEQYF. In DNA form, the CDR3 reads TGTGCCAGCAGCTTAGGGACAGGAGGGCGAAGGGAACTCTACGAGCAGTACTTC.

The chain is built from TRBV29-1 and TRBJ2-5; 7 nucleotides agree with TRBD2. Trimming cost V 7 bases and J 2 bases; bases outside gene matches: 10. CDR1 SQVTM and CDR2 ANQGSEA come from the germline V gene. The CDR3 has 14 residues. The CDR3 sequence: CSACPAGTQETQYF. The CDR3 DNA follows: TGCAGCGCCTGTCCAGCGGGGACTCAAGAGACCCAGTACTTC. The variable domain in full, completed from reference TRBV29-1 and TRBJ2-5, reads SAVISQKPSRDICQRGTSLTIQCQVDSQVTMMFWYRQQPGQSLTLIATANQGSEATYESGFVIDKFPISRPNLTFSTLTVSNMSPEDSSIYLCSACPAGTQETQYFGPGTRLLVL.

This clone occurred a few times. This sequence joins TRBV5-4 and TRBJ2-2; D is tentatively TRBD1 or TRBD2 (6 bases each). CDR3 length: 16 amino acids. CDR1 is SGHNT, CDR2 YYREEE, per germline (reference sequence). Trimming took off 4 bases at V and 4 bases at J, with 17 bases between the two ends. The CDR3 spells CASSLMSGAPTGELFF. The CDR3, as DNA: TGTGCCAGCAGCCTAATGTCGGGGGCGCCCACCGGGGAGCTGTTTTTT.

The rearrangement uses TRBV7-9 and TRBJ1-2, with 7 positions matching TRBD1. Germline loops: CDR1 SEHNR, CDR2 FQNEAQ (reference sequence). The CDR3 length is 15 residues. Trimming at V came to 4 bases and at J to 8 bases, leaving 13 bases not matched to a gene. CDR3 loop: CASSSPTGPVQGYTF. The CDR3 coding sequence is TGTGCCAGCAGCTCGCCGACAGGGCCAGTCCAGGGCTACACCTTC.

The genes are TRBV7-8 and TRBJ2-6, with 10 bases identical to TRBD1. Trimming took 3 bases from V and 1 from J; bases not matched to a gene: 3. CDR1 is SGHVS, CDR2 FQNEAQ, per germline. This CDR3 is built from 17 residues. This chain's CDR3 is CASSLTGGASGANVLTF. The CDR3 DNA sequence: TGTGCCAGCAGCTTGACAGGGGGCGCTTCTGGGGCCAACGTCCTGACTTTC.

The V and J genes are TRBV29-1 and TRBJ1-2, with 8 bases identical to TRBD1. V lost 5 bases to trimming and J lost 7 bases; unmatched junction nucleotides: 6. From germline, CDR1 is SQVTM and CDR2 ANQGSEA. The CDR3 covers 12 residues. As DNA, the CDR3 is TGCAGCGTTCCCCGGGACAGGTCTGGCTACACCTTC. As protein: CSVPRDRSGYTF.

The chain has TRBV6-6 and TRBJ1-1; D gene ambiguous. This CDR3 comprises 15 residues. CDR1 is MNHNY and CDR2 is SVGAGI in the germline V gene (reference sequence). V was pared by 3 bases and J by 0 bases, with 11 bases between. This CDR3 is CASSYRREMNTEAFF. For the CDR3, the DNA is TGTGCCAGCAGTTATCGGCGGGAGATGAACACTGAAGCTTTCTTT.

The genes are TRBV2 and TRBJ2-3; no definite D call. Germline values: CDR1 SNHLY, CDR2 FYNNEI. V was cut by 7 bases and J by 2 bases, with 7 bases left in between. The CDR3 runs 12 residues. CDR3 in amino acids: CASKSYTDTQYF. CDR3 DNA sequence: TGTGCCAGCAAATCCTACACAGATACGCAGTATTTT.

This clone occurred a few times. The rearrangement links TRBV5-1 to TRBJ1-1, with a tentative D call TRBD1 (6 bases). Germline V gene lookup returns CDR1 SGHRS and CDR2 YFSETQ. The germline V and J ends were trimmed by 0 bases and 5 bases, with 8 bases remaining between them. This CDR3 region has 13 residues. This CDR3 reads CASSLEGGTEAFF. The CDR3, as DNA: TGCGCCAGCAGCTTGGAAGGGGGGACTGAAGCTTTCTTT.

This chain uses TRBV7-2 with TRBJ1-2; D unclear. Germline V gives CDR1 SGHTA, CDR2 FQGNSA. V was shortened by 1 base and J by 7 bases, with 4 bases between the two germline ends. CDR3 length: 11 amino acids. CDR3 in amino acids: CASSLDGGYTF. In nucleotides, the CDR3 is TGTGCCAGCAGCTTAGATGGTGGCTACACCTTC.

This clone was detected many times. The chain combines TRBV5-4 with TRBJ2-4, with a tentative D call TRBD1 (6 bases). V lost 0 bases, J lost 6 bases, and 16 bases lay in between. CDR3 length equals 16 residues. Looked up from germline, CDR1 is SGHNT and CDR2 is YYREEE (reference sequence). The CDR3, as DNA: TGTGCCAGCAGCTTGGGTGGTCGTGACAGGAGAAACATTCAGTACTTC. Protein product: CASSLGGRDRRNIQYF.

A single count supports this clone. V and J are TRBV5-6 and TRBJ2-2, with D possibly matching TRBD1 (5 bases). V gave up 0 bases and J gave up 2 bases, with 8 bases separating them. This CDR3 comprises 15 residues. Per germline, CDR1 SGHDT and CDR2 YYEEEE. The DNA for the CDR3 is TGTGCCAGCAGCTTGGCCAGGACAAACACCGGGGAGCTGTTTTTT. It yields the protein CASSLARTNTGELFF.